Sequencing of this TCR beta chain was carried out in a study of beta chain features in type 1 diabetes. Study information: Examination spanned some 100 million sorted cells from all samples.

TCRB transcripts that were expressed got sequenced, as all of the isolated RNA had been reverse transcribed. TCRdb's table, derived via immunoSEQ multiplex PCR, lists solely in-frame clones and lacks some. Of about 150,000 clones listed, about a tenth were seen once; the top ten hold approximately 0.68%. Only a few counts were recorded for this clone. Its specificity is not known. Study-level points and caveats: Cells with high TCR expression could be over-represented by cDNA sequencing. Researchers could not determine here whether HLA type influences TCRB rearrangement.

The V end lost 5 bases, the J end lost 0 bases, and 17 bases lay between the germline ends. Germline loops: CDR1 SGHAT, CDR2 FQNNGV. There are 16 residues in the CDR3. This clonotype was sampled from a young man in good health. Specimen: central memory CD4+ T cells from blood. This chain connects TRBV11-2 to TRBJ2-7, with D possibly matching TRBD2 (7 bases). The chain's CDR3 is CASSRGGAGLSYEQYF. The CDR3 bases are TGTGCCAGCAGCCGAGGGGGGGCAGGGCTCTCCTACGAGCAGTACTTC.